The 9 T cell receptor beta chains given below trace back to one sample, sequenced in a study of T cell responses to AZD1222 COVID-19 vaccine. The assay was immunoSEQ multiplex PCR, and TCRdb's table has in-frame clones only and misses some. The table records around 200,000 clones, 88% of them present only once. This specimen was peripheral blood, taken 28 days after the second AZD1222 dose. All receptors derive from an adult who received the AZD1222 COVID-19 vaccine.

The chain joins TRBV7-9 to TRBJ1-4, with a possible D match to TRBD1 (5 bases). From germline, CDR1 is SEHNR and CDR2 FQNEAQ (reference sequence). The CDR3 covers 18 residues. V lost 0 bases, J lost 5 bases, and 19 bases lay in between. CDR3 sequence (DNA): TGTGCCAGCAGCTTAGCCCGAGGGTTCCAGGGACCGAATGAAAAACTGTTTTTT. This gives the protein CASSLARGFQGPNEKLFF.

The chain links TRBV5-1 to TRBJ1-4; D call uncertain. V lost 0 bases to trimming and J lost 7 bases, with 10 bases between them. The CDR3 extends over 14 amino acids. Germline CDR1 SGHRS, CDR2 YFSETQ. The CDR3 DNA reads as TGCGCCAGCAGCTTGGAAGGACTAGGTGAAAAACTGTTTTTT. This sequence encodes CASSLEGLGEKLFF.

The DNA for the CDR3 is TGTGCCAGTAGTATCTTTCCCACGGATTCGGGCCCCCAGCATTTT. Its protein is CASSIFPTDSGPQHF. This chain connects TRBV19 to TRBJ1-5; D is unclear. V was pared by 3 bases and J by 10 bases, with 19 bases between. The CDR3 runs to 15 residues. Germline CDR1 reads LNHDA; CDR2 reads SQIVND (reference sequence).

CDR3 in amino acids: CASRAHSGGGQYF. In DNA, the CDR3 is TGTGCCAGCAGGGCCCACTCGGGGGGCGGGCAGTACTTC. The gene calls are TRBV28 and TRBJ2-7; TRBD2 is a possible D gene (7 bases). The CDR3 spans 13 residues. The V gene's germline CDR1 is MDHEN and CDR2 SYDVKM. The V gene lost 6 bases and the J gene lost 9 bases, with 18 bases spanning the gap.

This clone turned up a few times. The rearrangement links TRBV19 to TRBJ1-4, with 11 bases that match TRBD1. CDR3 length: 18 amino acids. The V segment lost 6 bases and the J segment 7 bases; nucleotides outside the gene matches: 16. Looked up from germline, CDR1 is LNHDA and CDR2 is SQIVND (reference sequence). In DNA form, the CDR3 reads TGTGCCAGTAGCTCCGGGACAGGGGGTCATTACGCAAGTGAAAAACTGTTTTTT. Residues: CASSSGTGGHYASEKLFF.

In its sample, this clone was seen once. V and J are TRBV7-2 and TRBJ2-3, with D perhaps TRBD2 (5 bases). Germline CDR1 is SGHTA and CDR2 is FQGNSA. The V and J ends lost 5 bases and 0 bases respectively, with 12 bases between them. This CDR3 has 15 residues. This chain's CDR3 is CASSPAVLSTDTQYF. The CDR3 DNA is TGTGCCAGCAGCCCAGCGGTCCTTAGCACAGATACGCAGTATTTT.

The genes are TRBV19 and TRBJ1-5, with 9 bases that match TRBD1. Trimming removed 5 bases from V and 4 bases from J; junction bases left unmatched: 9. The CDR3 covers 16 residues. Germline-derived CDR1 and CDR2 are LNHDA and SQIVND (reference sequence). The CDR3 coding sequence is TGTGCCAGTAGTGCTAGACAGGGGGTAGGGAATCAGCCCCAGCATTTT. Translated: CASSARQGVGNQPQHF.

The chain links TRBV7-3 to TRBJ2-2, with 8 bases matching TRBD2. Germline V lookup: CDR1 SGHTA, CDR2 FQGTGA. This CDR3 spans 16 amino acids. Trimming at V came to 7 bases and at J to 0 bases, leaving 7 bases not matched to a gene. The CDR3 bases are TGTGCCAGCAAGGGTAGCGGGACCCCGAACACCGGGGAGCTGTTTTTT. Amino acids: CASKGSGTPNTGELFF.

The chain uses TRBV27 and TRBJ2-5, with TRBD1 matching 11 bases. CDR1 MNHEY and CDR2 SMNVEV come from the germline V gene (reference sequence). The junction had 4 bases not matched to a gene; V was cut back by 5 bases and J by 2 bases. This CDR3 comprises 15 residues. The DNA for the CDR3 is TGTGCCAGCAGTCGAAGGGACAGGGGGCAAGAGACCCAGTACTTC. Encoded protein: CASSRRDRGQETQYF.